Each of the 8 T cell receptor beta chains below was sequenced from the same sample in a study of cytomegalovirus exposure and HLA in healthy donors. The PCR ran on 60 Vbeta and 13 Jbeta primers. Here immunoSEQ multiplex PCR was the method, and the copy in TCRdb shows in-frame clones only, minus some. The sample lists some 150,000 clones; around 70% were seen once. Sequenced sample: PBMCs. The receptors shown here come from a man aged 25-45 years in good health and CMV-seronegative.

The chain employs TRBV5-1 and TRBJ2-4, with 7 bases identical to TRBD2. Germline V CDR1 and CDR2: SGHRS, YFSETQ. V was pared by 0 bases and J by 7 bases, with 1 base of the junction left unmatched. The CDR3 covers 13 residues. CDR3 loop: CASSLAGGNIQYF. For the CDR3, the DNA is TGCGCCAGCAGCTTGGCCGGGGGGAACATTCAGTACTTC.

This chain joins TRBV29-1 and TRBJ1-2; no firm D call. V was trimmed by 6 bases and J by 3 bases, leaving 17 bases between them. CDR3 length: 14 residues. Germline V gene sequence: CDR1 SQVTM, CDR2 ANQGSEA. The CDR3 spells CSVLPGKTHYGYTF. The CDR3 DNA reads TGCAGCGTCCTGCCGGGGAAAACCCACTATGGCTACACCTTC.

In this sample, this clone turned up a few times. The chain joins TRBV5-4 to TRBJ2-7, with 9 bases that match TRBD1. CDR1 SGHNT and CDR2 YYREEE come from the germline V gene (reference sequence). This CDR3 comprises 13 residues. J lost 0 bases, V lost 7 bases, and 2 bases had no gene match. CDR3 sequence: CASSTGGSYEQYF. The CDR3 DNA reads as TGTGCCAGCTCGACAGGGGGCTCCTACGAGCAGTACTTC. The whole variable domain, remainder taken from reference TRBV5-4 and TRBJ2-7, is ETGVTQSPTHLIKTRGQQVTLRCSSQSGHNTVSWYQQALGQGPQFIFQYYREEENGRGNFPPRFSGLQFPNYSSELNVNALELDDSALYLCASSTGGSYEQYFGPGTRLTVT.

A word on this clone: The junction shows a germline mismatch at one end, possibly a read error. CDR3 DNA sequence: TGTGCCAGCAGCACGTCAGGCTGGGCTGCCTATGGCTACCCCTTC. Protein: CASSTSGWAAYGYPF. V gene TRBV7-9 combines with J gene TRBJ1-2; D gene ambiguous. This CDR3 spans 15 amino acids. Germline assignment: CDR1 SEHNR and CDR2 FQNEAQ (reference sequence).

V usage is TRBV7-8 and J usage is TRBJ1-2; D unresolved. CDR1 is SGHVS, CDR2 FQNEAQ, per germline. Trimming stripped 8 bases from V and 0 bases from J, with 10 bases between. CDR3 length equals 13 residues. The CDR3 bases are TGTGCCAGCGGTGCAGAACCTAACTATGGCTACACCTTC. It is translated as CASGAEPNYGYTF.

The J gene is TRBJ1-6, the V gene TRBV7-2; perhaps TRBD1 as D (5 bases). The V and J ends lost 5 bases and 0 bases respectively, with 14 bases between them. Germline V gene sequence: CDR1 SGHTA, CDR2 FQGNSA. The CDR3 contains 17 residues. In DNA form, the CDR3 reads TGTGCCAGCAGCGGGGCACTTACGAGCTCCTATAATTCACCCCTCCACTTT. Protein: CASSGALTSSYNSPLHF.

The rearrangement joins TRBV7-9 to TRBJ2-1; 10 bases line up with TRBD2. V lost 5 bases and J lost 4; bases outside the gene matches: 8. The CDR3 loop spans 16 amino acids. The germline V gene has CDR1 SEHNR and CDR2 FQNEAQ (reference sequence). The CDR3 bases are TGTGCCAGCAGCCAACTTAGCGGGGGGACATACAATGAGCAGTTCTTC. The encoded protein is CASSQLSGGTYNEQFF.

The genes are TRBV23-1 and TRBJ2-7; 7 bases are shared with TRBD1. TRBV23-1 is an ORF, and what it does is uncertain. The CDR3 has 15 amino acids. J lost 0 bases, V lost 9 bases, and 11 bases had no gene match. The CDR3 nucleotides read TGCGCCAGGGAACAGGGGTCGCCCTGCTCCTACGAGCAGTACTTC. Translating gives CAREQGSPCSYEQYF.